The clone carrying this T cell receptor beta chain was observed a single time. This entry belongs to a study of radiotherapy plus CTLA-4 blockade in lung cancer. TCRdb's table, derived via immunoSEQ multiplex PCR, lists solely in-frame clones and lacks some. Of 53,000 or so clones listed, over 75% are singletons. Sequences were derived from peripheral blood, sampled from a patient treated with radiotherapy plus ipilimumab. The clonotype was recovered from a human donor with non-small cell lung cancer whose response to radiotherapy plus ipilimumab could not be evaluated.

The CDR3 DNA reads TGTGCCAGCAGCCCCCGTGGACTACCGGGCAATGAGCAGTTCTTC. Protein product: CASSPRGLPGNEQFF. V usage is TRBV9 and J usage is TRBJ2-1, with a possible D match to TRBD2 (6 bases). V was clipped by 4 bases and J by 6 bases, with 17 bases between them. This CDR3 is built from 15 residues. The V gene's germline CDR1 is SGDLS and CDR2 YYNGEE.